Below, 23 T cell receptor beta chains from the same sample are listed, as sequenced in a study of PD-1 blockade in classical Hodgkin lymphoma. TCRdb keeps only in-frame clones here, not all; method: immunoSEQ multiplex PCR. Of about 50,000 clones in the sample, 90% were seen once. Time point of the sample: cycle 4 day 1 (C4D1), after 5 to 7 weeks of nivolumab. With no exception, relapse followed autologous stem cell transplantation in all patients, and brentuximab vedotin exposure varied. This sample comprised peripheral blood mononuclear cells (PBMCs), obtained before the fourth cycle of nivolumab. These receptors were collected from a human donor with classical Hodgkin lymphoma.

J is TRBJ2-5 and V is TRBV30; no reliable D call. CDR1 is GTSNPN and CDR2 is SVGIG in the germline V gene (reference sequence). This CDR3 spans 10 amino acids. Deletions cut 2 bases from V and 4 bases from J, with 2 bases between. CDR3 bases: TGTGCCTGGAGTCTAGAGACCCAGTACTTC. This sequence encodes CAWSLETQYF.

The J gene is TRBJ2-3, the V gene TRBV6-1; 9 bases fit TRBD1. The V gene's germline CDR1 is MNHNS and CDR2 SASEGT. The CDR3 extends over 16 amino acids. Losses at the gene ends were 3 bases for V and 4 bases for J; bases not matched to a gene: 8. The CDR3 sequence: CASSDLGGQGADTQYF. CDR3 nucleotide sequence: TGTGCCAGCAGTGACCTGGGGGGACAGGGAGCAGATACGCAGTATTTT.

Here the CDR3 DNA reads TGTGCCAGCAGTTTAACCGGGACTAAAGAGACCCAGTACTTC. Residues: CASSLTGTKETQYF. This chain joins TRBV27 and TRBJ2-5; 7 bases match TRBD2. The length of the CDR3 is 14 residues. V dropped 2 bases and J dropped 3; count of bases not matched to a gene: 3. CDR1 is MNHEY and CDR2 is SMNVEV in the germline V gene (reference sequence).

V usage is TRBV30 and J usage is TRBJ2-7; 8 bases line up with TRBD2. The germline V gene has CDR1 GTSNPN and CDR2 SVGIG (reference sequence). There are 14 residues in the CDR3. The junction had 8 bases not matched to a gene; V was cut back by 1 base and J by 6 bases. The CDR3 nucleotides are TGTGCCTGGAGTGCGGGACTAGGCCCGATCGAGCAGTACTTC. Translated, it gives CAWSAGLGPIEQYF. The whole variable domain, remainder taken from reference TRBV30 and TRBJ2-7, is SQTIHQWPATLVQPVGSPLSLECTVEGTSNPNLYWYRQAAGRGLQLLFYSVGIGQISSEVPQNLSASRPQDRQFILSSKKLLLSDSGFYLCAWSAGLGPIEQYFGPGTRLTVT.

The chain uses TRBV10-3 and TRBJ2-3; D might be TRBD1 (5 bases). This CDR3 region has 15 residues. V was clipped by 6 bases and J by 1 base, with 14 bases between them. Germline CDR1 reads ENHRY; CDR2 reads SYGVKD. CDR3 loop: CAIRDNFLGTDTQYF. Here the CDR3 DNA reads TGTGCCATCAGGGACAATTTCCTAGGCACAGATACGCAGTATTTT.

The V call is TRBV18, the J call TRBJ1-1; possibly TRBD1 for D (6 bases). CDR1 is KGHSH, CDR2 LQKENI, per germline. The V gene lost 4 bases and the J gene lost 7 bases, with 16 bases spanning the gap. This CDR3 region has 14 residues. CDR3 sequence (DNA): TGTGCCAGCTCACGCGGGACACACGAGCTTGAAGCTTTCTTT. Its protein is CASSRGTHELEAFF.

This clone turned up a few times. This chain links TRBV6-1 with TRBJ1-5; D unresolved. V was pared by 5 bases and J by 3 bases, with 14 bases between. CDR3 size: 15 residues. Germline V gene lookup returns CDR1 MNHNS and CDR2 SASEGT. CDR3 sequence (DNA): TGTGCCAGCAGTTGGGAACAGTTATTCAATCAGCCCCAGCATTTT. Translating gives CASSWEQLFNQPQHF.

This clone was detected a few times. The chain links TRBV6-5 to TRBJ2-7, with D perhaps matching TRBD2 (7 bases). The germline V gene encodes CDR1 MNHEY and CDR2 SVGAGI. Trimming pared 3 bases from V and 9 bases from J, leaving 18 bases between. CDR3 size: 14 residues. CDR3 sequence: CASSYRGGGGGQYF. Written as DNA, the CDR3 is TGTGCCAGCAGTTATCGTGGAGGGGGGGGAGGGCAGTACTTC.

The chain recombines TRBV30 with TRBJ2-7, with a weak D call TRBD2 (7 bases). Between the trimmed V and J ends, which lost 0 bases and 7 bases, there was a span of 19 bases. This CDR3 has 15 residues. The germline gives CDR1 GTSNPN, CDR2 SVGIG (reference sequence). CDR3: CAWSVLLRTAGEQYF. CDR3 coding DNA: TGTGCCTGGAGTGTTCTCCTCAGGACAGCGGGGGAGCAGTACTTC.

The V gene is TRBV27, the J gene TRBJ2-3, with 11 bases lining up with TRBD2. Germline loops: CDR1 MNHEY, CDR2 SMNVEV (reference sequence). V shed 3 bases, J shed 1 base, and the junction held 6 bases outside the gene matches. This CDR3 has 17 amino acids. Written as DNA, the CDR3 is TGTGCCAGCAGTTTGTTAGCGGGAGGGCGGGGCACAGATACGCAGTATTTT. Amino acids: CASSLLAGGRGTDTQYF.

This chain connects TRBV5-1 to TRBJ1-2; D remains unclear. This CDR3 is 14 amino acids long. Germline CDR1 reads SGHRS; CDR2 reads YFSETQ. Trimming took 0 bases from V and 0 from J, leaving 6 bases between them. The CDR3 DNA follows: TGCGCCAGCAGCTTGGATCCAGCTAACTATGGCTACACCTTC. The encoded protein is CASSLDPANYGYTF.

V gene TRBV9 combines with J gene TRBJ2-3; 11 bases align to TRBD2. With 1 base clipped from V and 5 bases from J, the junction kept 3 bases outside the gene matches. Germline values: CDR1 SGDLS, CDR2 YYNGEE. The CDR3 extends over 15 amino acids. The CDR3 reads CASSVNGLAGDTQYF. Here the CDR3 DNA reads TGTGCCAGCAGCGTAAATGGACTAGCGGGAGATACGCAGTATTTT.

This sequence joins TRBV27 and TRBJ2-1; 9 nucleotides agree with TRBD1. Losses at the gene ends were 4 bases for V and 4 bases for J; bases not matched to a gene: 8. This CDR3 is 16 amino acids long. Germline CDR1 MNHEY, CDR2 SMNVEV (reference sequence). The CDR3, as DNA: TGTGCCAGCAGTTACTCCGGGACAGGGATTTACAATGAGCAGTTCTTC. It translates to CASSYSGTGIYNEQFF.

J is TRBJ2-1 and V is TRBV27; a weak D match, TRBD1 (7 bases). The CDR3 runs 16 residues. V was pared by 2 bases and J by 7 bases, with 18 bases between. The V gene's germline CDR1 is MNHEY and CDR2 SMNVEV (reference sequence). The chain's CDR3 is CASSLGGTVGGNEQFF. DNA for the CDR3: TGTGCCAGCAGTTTAGGGGGGACAGTGGGCGGGAATGAGCAGTTCTTC.

This chain uses TRBV10-3 with TRBJ1-5, with D maybe TRBD1 (5 bases). Trimming shortened V by 8 bases and J by 3 bases, and 11 bases separated the two germline ends. The CDR3 is 13 amino acids. Germline V lookup: CDR1 ENHRY, CDR2 SYGVKD. CDR3 region: CAIAGLINQPQHF. In DNA, the CDR3 is TGTGCCATCGCGGGACTTATCAATCAGCCCCAGCATTTT.

The chain has TRBV5-1 and TRBJ2-1; 10 nucleotides match TRBD2. The trim removed 0 bases at V and 4 bases at J, leaving 13 bases unmatched. Germline assignment: CDR1 SGHRS and CDR2 YFSETQ. The CDR3 is 19 amino acids. CDR3 sequence: CASSLGNLAGAGRYNEQFF. CDR3 coding DNA: TGCGCCAGCAGCTTGGGGAATCTAGCGGGAGCAGGTCGGTACAATGAGCAGTTCTTC. The full variable domain, rest sourced from reference TRBV5-1 and TRBJ2-1, is KAGVTQTPRYLIKTRGQQVTLSCSPISGHRSVSWYQQTPGQGLQFLFEYFSETQRNKGNFPGRFSGRQFSNSRSEMNVSTLELGDSALYLCASSLGNLAGAGRYNEQFFGPGTRLTVL.

The chain couples TRBV12-5 to TRBJ2-7; 10 positions agree with TRBD1. Germline values: CDR1 LGHNT, CDR2 FRNRAP. The CDR3 sequence is 18 residues long. The V gene end was trimmed by 7 bases and the J gene end by 3 bases; junction bases not matched to a gene: 18. The CDR3 DNA follows: TGTGCTAGTGCCGGGGACAGGGGCTCCGGCGGGCTGATCTACGAGCAGTACTTC. Amino acids: CASAGDRGSGGLIYEQYF.

This clone has a handful of counts. The gene calls are TRBV5-1 and TRBJ2-1; D ambiguous. Trimming took off 0 bases at V and 5 bases at J, with 6 bases between the two ends. From germline, CDR1 is SGHRS and CDR2 YFSETQ. This CDR3 contains 13 residues. CDR3 in amino acids: CASSLGTNNEQFF. Written as DNA, the CDR3 is TGCGCCAGCAGCTTGGGAACAAACAATGAGCAGTTCTTC.

The CDR3 spells CASPGTGRETQYF. The CDR3 DNA is TGTGCCAGCCCCGGGACAGGGCGCGAGACCCAGTACTTC. The chain couples TRBV25-1 to TRBJ2-5, with TRBD1 identical over 9 bases. This CDR3 is built from 13 residues. The V and J ends lost 8 bases and 5 bases, in that order; junction bases with no gene match: 6. Germline CDR1 MGHDK, CDR2 SYGVNS. The full variable domain, its missing parts supplied by reference TRBV25-1 and TRBJ2-5, is EADIYQTPRYLVIGTGKKITLECSQTMGHDKMYWYQQDPGMELHLIHYSYGVNSTEKGDLSSESTVSRIRTEHFPLTLESARPSHTSQYLCASPGTGRETQYFGPGTRLLVL.

The chain couples TRBV9 to TRBJ2-7; possible D gene TRBD1, 5 bases. The V end lost 3 bases, the J end lost 0 bases, and 16 bases lay between the germline ends. Germline assignment: CDR1 SGDLS and CDR2 YYNGEE. The CDR3 contains 16 residues. CDR3 loop: CASSEELDTTSYEQYF. CDR3 coding DNA: TGTGCCAGCAGCGAGGAGTTGGACACAACCTCCTACGAGCAGTACTTC.

The chain uses TRBV19 and TRBJ2-4; a possible D gene is TRBD1 (6 bases). Trimming took 8 bases from V and 0 from J, leaving 17 bases between them. Germline-derived CDR1 and CDR2 are LNHDA and SQIVND (reference sequence). The CDR3 is 16 residues long. CDR3 sequence reads: CASRHSGQLAKNIQYF. The CDR3 nucleotides are TGTGCCAGTCGCCACTCGGGACAACTAGCCAAAAACATTCAGTACTTC.

The V gene is TRBV30, the J gene TRBJ2-7, with 8 bases fitting TRBD1. Trimming cost V 4 bases and J 4 bases; bases outside gene matches: 9. The CDR3 runs to 14 residues. Germline V gene data show CDR1 as GTSNPN and CDR2 as SVGIG (reference sequence). The DNA of the CDR3 is TGTGCCTGGACTACCAGGGGGCCAATTTACGAGCAGTACTTC. Translated: CAWTTRGPIYEQYF.

J is TRBJ2-2 and V is TRBV9, with D perhaps TRBD2 (5 bases). Germline V gene data show CDR1 as SGDLS and CDR2 as YYNGEE. The CDR3 covers 15 residues. V lost 1 base, J lost 4 bases, and 11 bases lay in between. CDR3 sequence: CASSVPGSGTGELFF. CDR3 bases: TGTGCCAGCAGCGTACCGGGGTCGGGCACCGGGGAGCTGTTTTTT.